Listed here are 24 T cell receptor beta chains from one sample, sequenced in a study of blood T cell repertoires in COVID-19. TCRdb keeps only in-frame clones here, not all; method: immunoSEQ multiplex PCR. The data contain about 180,000 clones, 88% of them singletons. The sequencing sample was made of peripheral blood. The receptor source for this set is a woman younger than 45 with acute or convalescent COVID-19.

The chain links TRBV18 to TRBJ1-1; D is uncertain. V was trimmed by 3 bases and J by 1 base, leaving 9 bases between them. Looked up from germline, CDR1 is KGHSH and CDR2 is LQKENI. The CDR3 length is 14 residues. CDR3 loop: CASSPLRGNTEAFF. As DNA, the CDR3 is TGTGCCAGCTCACCCTTACGGGGGAACACTGAAGCTTTCTTT.

This chain links TRBV28 with TRBJ2-7; 9 bases are shared with TRBD2. Trimming cost V 8 bases and J 6 bases; bases outside gene matches: 11. The germline V gene encodes CDR1 MDHEN and CDR2 SYDVKM. CDR3 length: 14 residues. The CDR3 DNA reads as TGTGCCAGCGGGGGGTGGAGCGGGAGGCGCGAGCAGTACTTC. As protein: CASGGWSGRREQYF. The full variable domain, with the rest looked up from reference TRBV28 and TRBJ2-7, is DVKVTQSSRYLVKRTGEKVFLECVQDMDHENMFWYRQDPGLGLRLIYFSYDVKMKEKGDIPEGYSVSREKKERFSLILESASTNQTSMYLCASGGWSGRREQYFGPGTRLTVT.

The DNA of the CDR3 is TGCGCCAGCAGTGAGGACGGGGGGCATCAGCCCCAGCATTTT. Protein: CASSEDGGHQPQHF. The chain recombines TRBV10-2 with TRBJ1-5; D is possibly TRBD1 (6 bases). Germline V gene data show CDR1 as WSHSY and CDR2 as SAAADI. V shed 2 bases and J shed 5 bases, with 10 bases lying between them. This CDR3 is built from 14 residues.

This clone was seen once. V usage is TRBV9 and J usage is TRBJ2-1, with D possibly TRBD2 on 6 matching bases. Between the trimmed V and J ends, which lost 3 bases and 0 bases, there was a span of 10 bases. The V gene's germline CDR1 is SGDLS and CDR2 YYNGEE. This CDR3 spans 15 amino acids. The DNA for the CDR3 is TGTGCCAGCAGCGAAGGAGCGGGCTCCTACAATGAGCAGTTCTTC. It codes for CASSEGAGSYNEQFF.

J is TRBJ1-6 and V is TRBV24-1, with TRBD1 matching over 7 bases. V lost 5 bases and J lost 14; bases outside the gene matches: 5. In germline, CDR1 is KGHDR, CDR2 SFDVKD. The CDR3 is 12 residues long. CDR3 loop: CATSGQGGTLHF. CDR3 DNA sequence: TGTGCCACCAGTGGACAGGGCGGAACCCTCCACTTT.

The chain links TRBV3-1 (or the pseudogene TRBV3-2) to TRBJ2-1, with a possible D match to TRBD2 (6 bases). CDR1 LGHDT and CDR2 YNNKEL come from the germline V gene (reference sequence). This CDR3 is built from 11 residues. Trimming took off 0 bases at V and 14 bases at J, with 8 bases between the two ends. The CDR3, as DNA: TGTGCCAGCAGCCAAGAGACTAGAAAGTTCTTC. It encodes CASSQETRKFF.

This rearrangement joins TRBV5-1 to TRBJ2-5, with D possibly TRBD2 on 6 matching bases. Trimming removed 4 bases from V and 3 bases from J, with 13 bases in between. Germline V CDR1 and CDR2: SGHRS, YFSETQ. The CDR3 has 14 residues. This chain's CDR3 is CASSTGGNKETQYF. The CDR3 bases are TGCGCCAGCAGCACCGGGGGAAACAAAGAGACCCAGTACTTC.

This clone was detected once. The chain couples TRBV3-1 (or the pseudogene TRBV3-2) to TRBJ2-1; 10 bases fit TRBD2. There are 14 residues in the CDR3. Germline loops: CDR1 LGHDT, CDR2 YNNKEL (reference sequence). Trimming cost V 4 bases and J 4 bases; bases outside gene matches: 1. For the CDR3, the DNA is TGTGCCAGCAGCCGGACTAGCGGTTACAATGAGCAGTTCTTC. Translating it yields CASSRTSGYNEQFF.

This clone was seen more than once but under ten times. CDR3 loop: CAIKGHSDTQYF. CDR3 bases: TGTGCCATCAAGGGGCATTCAGATACGCAGTATTTT. The chain employs TRBV10-3 and TRBJ2-3, with a possible D match to TRBD1 (5 bases). Germline CDR1 and CDR2: ENHRY and SYGVKD. The CDR3 runs to 12 residues. Between the trimmed V and J ends, which lost 7 bases and 4 bases, there was a span of 9 bases.

The V and J genes are TRBV6-1 and TRBJ1-3, with no clear D. CDR3 length: 14 amino acids. V shed 3 bases and J shed 7 bases, with 13 bases lying between them. Looked up from germline, CDR1 is MNHNS and CDR2 is SASEGT. The CDR3 DNA reads as TGTGCCAGCAGTGACAGGACCCGCGGGAACACCATATATTTT. Its protein is CASSDRTRGNTIYF.

The V and J genes are TRBV5-1 and TRBJ2-1; 7 bases agree with TRBD1. The junction had 2 bases not matched to a gene; V was cut back by 0 bases and J by 2 bases. The CDR3 is made up of 15 amino acids. Germline V lookup: CDR1 SGHRS, CDR2 YFSETQ. CDR3 sequence reads: CASSLEGAPYNEQFF. The CDR3 nucleotides read TGCGCCAGCAGCTTGGAGGGGGCCCCCTACAATGAGCAGTTCTTC. Full variable domain (outside the CDR3, taken from reference TRBV5-1 and TRBJ2-1): KAGVTQTPRYLIKTRGQQVTLSCSPISGHRSVSWYQQTPGQGLQFLFEYFSETQRNKGNFPGRFSGRQFSNSRSEMNVSTLELGDSALYLCASSLEGAPYNEQFFGPGTRLTVL.

The V gene is TRBV5-4, the J gene TRBJ2-5; D may be TRBD2 (6 bases). The V end was cut by 4 bases, the J end by 4 bases, with 17 bases between. CDR3 length: 15 amino acids. Germline V gene lookup returns CDR1 SGHNT and CDR2 YYREEE (reference sequence). Written as DNA, the CDR3 is TGTGCCAGCAGCCCTATAGGGACTTTCCTAGAGACCCAGTACTTC. Amino acids: CASSPIGTFLETQYF.

The chain couples TRBV28 to TRBJ1-2, with a tentative D call TRBD1 (5 bases). The germline V gene encodes CDR1 MDHEN and CDR2 SYDVKM. Trimming took 2 bases from V and 7 from J, leaving 8 bases between them. The CDR3 extends over 12 amino acids. The CDR3 region has the DNA TGTGCCAGCAGTTTACAGGGTTCTGGCTACACCTTC. Translated, it gives CASSLQGSGYTF.

The chain carries TRBV28 and TRBJ2-1; perhaps TRBD2 as D (5 bases). CDR1 MDHEN and CDR2 SYDVKM come from the germline V gene. This CDR3 has 13 amino acids. The V end was cut by 8 bases, the J end by 0 bases, with 8 bases between. The CDR3 DNA is TGTGCCAGCGGGGAGAGCTCCTACAATGAGCAGTTCTTC. This gives the protein CASGESSYNEQFF.

The chain uses TRBV7-9 and TRBJ2-3, with TRBD1 matching 7 bases. This CDR3 is 13 amino acids long. J lost 14 bases, V lost 0 bases, and 8 bases had no gene match. Germline assignment: CDR1 SEHNR and CDR2 FQNEAQ (reference sequence). This CDR3 reads CASSLASGTVGYF. The CDR3 DNA reads TGTGCCAGCAGCTTAGCATCCGGGACAGTAGGGTATTTT.

This chain's CDR3 is CASTPLTADEQFF. The CDR3 bases are TGCGCCAGCACCCCCTTGACTGCGGATGAGCAGTTCTTC. The chain joins TRBV5-1 to TRBJ2-1; D gene uncertain. Germline values: CDR1 SGHRS, CDR2 YFSETQ. The V gene lost 6 bases and the J gene lost 8 bases, with 15 bases spanning the gap. The CDR3 loop spans 13 amino acids. The full variable domain, rest sourced from reference TRBV5-1 and TRBJ2-1, is KAGVTQTPRYLIKTRGQQVTLSCSPISGHRSVSWYQQTPGQGLQFLFEYFSETQRNKGNFPGRFSGRQFSNSRSEMNVSTLELGDSALYLCASTPLTADEQFFGPGTRLTVL.

The chain uses TRBV6-4 and TRBJ2-1; D gene uncertain. The V end was cut by 3 bases, the J end by 6 bases, with 12 bases between. The CDR3 covers 14 residues. Germline V gene data show CDR1 as MRHNA and CDR2 as SNTAGT. The CDR3 bases are TGTGCCAGCAGTGAAAACAACCTCAGCAATGAGCAGTTCTTC. It yields the protein CASSENNLSNEQFF.

This clone was picked up a small number of times. V and J are TRBV6-2 or TRBV6-3 and TRBJ1-2; D may be TRBD1 (5 bases). This CDR3 spans 12 amino acids. Germline CDR1 reads MNHEY; CDR2 reads SVGEGT. The V gene lost 2 bases and the J gene lost 7 bases, with 8 bases spanning the gap. Written as DNA, the CDR3 is TGTGCCAGCAGTTACGGGGGAGGTGGCTACACCTTC. It specifies CASSYGGGGYTF.

The chain uses TRBV21-1 and TRBJ2-1; the D call TRBD2 from the table was never checked on the DNA. TRBV21-1 is reported as a pseudogene. There are 13 residues in the CDR3. The CDR3 DNA sequence: TGTGCCAGCGGAGGTGGACTAGCGGGAGGGCAGTTCTTC. Translation gives CASGGGLAGGQFF.

The rearrangement joins TRBV7-2 to TRBJ2-7; perhaps TRBD2 as D (5 bases). V was trimmed by 6 bases and J by 1 base, leaving 13 bases between them. This CDR3 is 14 amino acids long. From germline, CDR1 is SGHTA and CDR2 FQGNSA. The CDR3: CASRLSGLSYEQYF. The DNA for the CDR3 is TGTGCCAGCAGATTAAGCGGCCTTTCCTACGAGCAGTACTTC.

This sequence joins TRBV28 and TRBJ2-7; a weak D match, TRBD1 (7 bases). This CDR3 contains 15 residues. Trimming cost V 6 bases and J 4 bases, with 19 bases left between them. Germline loops: CDR1 MDHEN, CDR2 SYDVKM. This CDR3 is CASRISGRGEYEQYF. DNA of the CDR3: TGTGCCAGCAGAATCTCGGGCAGGGGGGAATACGAGCAGTACTTC.

CDR3 nucleotide sequence: TGTGCCTGGAGTATAACAGGGAATAATTCACCCCTCCACTTT. It is translated as CAWSITGNNSPLHF. The chain combines TRBV30 with TRBJ1-6, with a tentative D call TRBD1 (6 bases). Germline CDR1 is GTSNPN and CDR2 is SVGIG (reference sequence). V was trimmed by 2 bases and J by 5 bases, leaving 10 bases between them. The length of the CDR3 is 14 residues.

This clone was seen more than once but under ten times. This rearrangement joins TRBV7-9 to TRBJ2-7; 7 bases fit TRBD1. Germline values: CDR1 SEHNR, CDR2 FQNEAQ (reference sequence). Trimming removed 5 bases from V and 2 bases from J; junction bases left unmatched: 3. This CDR3 region has 13 residues. The CDR3 protein is CASSPTGTYEQYF. In nucleotides, the CDR3 is TGTGCCAGCAGCCCGACAGGGACCTACGAGCAGTACTTC.

The CDR3: CASSLLASGRGQQYF. CDR3 nucleotides: TGTGCCAGTAGTCTCCTAGCTAGCGGGAGAGGCCAGCAGTACTTC. V gene TRBV19 combines with J gene TRBJ2-7; 10 nucleotides agree with TRBD2. CDR3 length: 15 amino acids. Germline V gene data show CDR1 as LNHDA and CDR2 as SQIVND (reference sequence). The V gene end was trimmed by 5 bases and the J gene end by 8 bases; junction bases not matched to a gene: 12.